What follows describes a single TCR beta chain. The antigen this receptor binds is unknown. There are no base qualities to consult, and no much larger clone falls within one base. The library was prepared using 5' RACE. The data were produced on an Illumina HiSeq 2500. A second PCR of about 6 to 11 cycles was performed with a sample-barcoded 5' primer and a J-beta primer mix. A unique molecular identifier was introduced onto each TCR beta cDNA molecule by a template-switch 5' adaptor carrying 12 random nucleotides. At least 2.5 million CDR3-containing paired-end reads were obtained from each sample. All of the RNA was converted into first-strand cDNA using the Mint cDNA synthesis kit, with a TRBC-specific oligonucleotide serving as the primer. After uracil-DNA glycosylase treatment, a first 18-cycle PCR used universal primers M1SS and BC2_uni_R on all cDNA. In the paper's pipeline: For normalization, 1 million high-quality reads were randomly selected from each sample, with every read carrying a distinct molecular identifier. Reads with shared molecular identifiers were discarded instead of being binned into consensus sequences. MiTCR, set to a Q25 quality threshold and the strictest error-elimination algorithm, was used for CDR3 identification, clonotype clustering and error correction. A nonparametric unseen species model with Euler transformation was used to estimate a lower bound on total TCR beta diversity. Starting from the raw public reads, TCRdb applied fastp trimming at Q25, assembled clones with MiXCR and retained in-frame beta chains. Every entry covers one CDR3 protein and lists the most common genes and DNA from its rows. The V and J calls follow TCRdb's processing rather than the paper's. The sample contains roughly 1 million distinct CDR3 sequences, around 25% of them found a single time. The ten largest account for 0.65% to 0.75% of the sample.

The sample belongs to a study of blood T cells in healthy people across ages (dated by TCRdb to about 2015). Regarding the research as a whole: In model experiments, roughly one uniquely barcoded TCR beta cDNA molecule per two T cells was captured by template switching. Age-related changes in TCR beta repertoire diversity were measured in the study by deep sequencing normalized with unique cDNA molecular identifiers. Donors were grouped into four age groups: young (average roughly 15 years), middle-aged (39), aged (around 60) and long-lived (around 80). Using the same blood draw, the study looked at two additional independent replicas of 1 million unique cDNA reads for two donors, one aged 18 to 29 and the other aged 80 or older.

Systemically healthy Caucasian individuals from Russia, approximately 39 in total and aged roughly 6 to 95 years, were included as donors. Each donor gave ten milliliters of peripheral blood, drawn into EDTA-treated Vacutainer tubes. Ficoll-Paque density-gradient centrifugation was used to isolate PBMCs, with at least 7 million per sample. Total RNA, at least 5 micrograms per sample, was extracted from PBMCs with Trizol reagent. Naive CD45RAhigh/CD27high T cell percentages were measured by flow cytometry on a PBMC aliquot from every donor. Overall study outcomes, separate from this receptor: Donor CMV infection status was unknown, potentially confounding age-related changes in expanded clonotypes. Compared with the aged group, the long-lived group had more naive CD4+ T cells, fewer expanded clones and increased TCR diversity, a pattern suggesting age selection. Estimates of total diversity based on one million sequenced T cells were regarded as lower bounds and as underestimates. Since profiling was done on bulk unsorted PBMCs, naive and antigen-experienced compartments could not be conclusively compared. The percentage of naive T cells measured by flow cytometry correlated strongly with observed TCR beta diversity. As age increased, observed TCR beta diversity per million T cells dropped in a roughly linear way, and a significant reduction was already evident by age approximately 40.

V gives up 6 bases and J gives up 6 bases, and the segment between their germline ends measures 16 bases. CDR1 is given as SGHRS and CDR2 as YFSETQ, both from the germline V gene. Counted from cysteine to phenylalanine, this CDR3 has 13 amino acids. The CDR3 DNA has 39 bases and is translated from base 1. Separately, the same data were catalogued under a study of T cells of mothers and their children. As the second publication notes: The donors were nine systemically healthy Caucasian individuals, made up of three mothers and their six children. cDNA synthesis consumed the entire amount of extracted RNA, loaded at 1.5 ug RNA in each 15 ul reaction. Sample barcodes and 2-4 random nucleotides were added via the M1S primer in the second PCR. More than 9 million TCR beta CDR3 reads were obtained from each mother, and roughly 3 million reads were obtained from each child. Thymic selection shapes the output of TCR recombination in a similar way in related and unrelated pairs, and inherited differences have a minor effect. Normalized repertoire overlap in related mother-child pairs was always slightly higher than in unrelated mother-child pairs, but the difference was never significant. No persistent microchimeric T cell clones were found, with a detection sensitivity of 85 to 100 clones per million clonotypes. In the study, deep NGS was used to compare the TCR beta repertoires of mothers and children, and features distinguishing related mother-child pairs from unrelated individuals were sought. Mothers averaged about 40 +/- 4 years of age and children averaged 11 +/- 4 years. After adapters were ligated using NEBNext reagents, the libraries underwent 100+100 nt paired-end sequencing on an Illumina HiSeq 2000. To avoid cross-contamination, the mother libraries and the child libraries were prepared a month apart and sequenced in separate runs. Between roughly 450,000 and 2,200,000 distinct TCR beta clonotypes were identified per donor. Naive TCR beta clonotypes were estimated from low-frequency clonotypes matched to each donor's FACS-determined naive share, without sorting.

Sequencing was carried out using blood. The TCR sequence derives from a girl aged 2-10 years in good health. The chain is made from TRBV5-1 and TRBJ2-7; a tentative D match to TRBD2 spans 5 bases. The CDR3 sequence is CASKYAGTSEQYF. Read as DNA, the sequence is TGCGCCAGCAAATACGCGGGCACGTCCGAGCAGTACTTC.